This T cell receptor (beta chain) was sequenced during a study of regulatory T cells in long-lasting Graves disease. Notes on the study in general: Under persistent disease, TRBV28, TRBJ1-2 and TRBJ2-5 were used preferentially.

As to this clonotype: Antigen specificity is unknown.

Both iRepertoire HTBI primers and Arm-PCR of CDR3 regions were used to build the TCR beta libraries. TCRdb re-analysed the multiplex PCR reads in MiXCR, keeping a single row per CDR3 protein. The sample consists of some 410,000 distinct CDR3 sequences, about 17% of them appearing once. This sample's time point: newly diagnosed GD, antithyroid drugs for less than 3 months. The TCR library was made from RNA that had been extracted from PBMCs in TRIzol. Germline V CDR1 and CDR2: MNHNS, SASEGT. This CDR3 spans 14 amino acids. V was clipped by 6 bases and J by 1 base; unmatched bases: 5. Another study also made use of these data, one on T cells in Graves' hyperthyroidism and ophthalmopathy. Turning to that study: It was considered stable Graves' hyperthyroidism when ophthalmopathy did not progress within 18 months. Patients aged 18 to 65 had newly diagnosed hyperthyroidism that had lasted under 2 months. The study used the HTBI primer set for a first-round RT-PCR of the TCR CDR3.

The sequence was obtained from a woman in her 30s with Graves disease. Source: peripheral blood mononuclear cells (PBMCs), taken at new diagnosis, from a patient treated with antithyroid drugs. The gene calls are TRBV6-1 and TRBJ1-2, with 7 bases fitting TRBD1. CDR3 amino acids: CASRVRQGNYGYTF. CDR3 sequence (DNA): TGTGCCAGCAGAGTACGACAGGGTAACTATGGCTACACCTTC.